The T cell receptor (beta chain) described here comes from a study of control samples from healthy donors and cancer patients. Sequenced by immunoSEQ multiplex PCR; TCRdb stores in-frame clones only, minus some. Among around 130,000 clones, approximately 89% were seen once, and the ten largest hold around 8.9%. Per germline, CDR1 SGDLS and CDR2 YYNGEE. V was shortened by 3 bases and J by 3 bases, with 7 bases between the two germline ends. The CDR3 is 13 amino acids. V and J are TRBV9 and TRBJ1-5; D possibly corresponds to TRBD1 (5 bases). This TCR was sampled from a man between 18 and 35 years old in good health. The sample taken for sequencing was blood. The DNA for the CDR3 is TGTGCCAGCAGCGAAGGGGTCAATCAGCCCCAGCATTTT. Its translation: CASSEGVNQPQHF.